These 24 T cell receptor beta chains came from one sample sequenced in a study of shared clonotypes between healthy human individuals. Libraries were prepared by immunoSEQ multiplex PCR; TCRdb keeps only in-frame clonotypes and omits some of them. The sample carries approximately 2.5 million clones, 85% to 95% recorded once. Sequences were obtained from naive CD4+ T cells sorted from blood. Subset reported: CD45RA+ positively selected. These receptors all stem from a man between 18 and 29 years old in good health.

J is TRBJ1-5 and V is TRBV18; D unclear. This CDR3 is built from 15 residues. Looked up from germline, CDR1 is KGHSH and CDR2 is LQKENI. V was trimmed by 3 bases and J by 0 bases, leaving 9 bases between them. DNA for the CDR3: TGTGCCAGCTCACCCAGTCACAATAGCAATCAGCCCCAGCATTTT. Its translation: CASSPSHNSNQPQHF.

This chain connects TRBV7-9 to TRBJ2-7; D is unclear. CDR1 is SEHNR and CDR2 is FQNEAQ in the germline V gene (reference sequence). The CDR3 sequence is 12 residues long. The V and J ends lost 2 bases and 4 bases respectively, with 6 bases between them. The CDR3 here is CASSLWSYEQYF. In DNA form, the CDR3 reads TGTGCCAGCAGCTTATGGTCGTACGAGCAGTACTTC.

This chain joins TRBV6-6 and TRBJ1-3; D unclear. CDR3 length: 14 residues. Germline loops: CDR1 MNHNY, CDR2 SVGAGI (reference sequence). V lost 4 bases, J lost 1 base, and 8 bases lay in between. The CDR3 coding sequence is TGTGCCAGCAGTTCCTTGGGGTCTGGAAACACCATATATTTT. Encoded protein: CASSSLGSGNTIYF.

The chain links TRBV5-6 to TRBJ2-3; TRBD1 might be the D (5 bases). Germline assignment: CDR1 SGHDT and CDR2 YYEEEE. This CDR3 is 14 amino acids long. V was clipped by 0 bases and J by 6 bases, with 11 bases between them. CDR3 coding DNA: TGTGCCAGCAGCTTGGCCTGGGGCCTGGATACGCAGTATTTT. Translated, it gives CASSLAWGLDTQYF.

The chain is built from TRBV9 and TRBJ2-3, with D hard to call. The CDR3 is 15 amino acids. Germline CDR1 reads SGDLS; CDR2 reads YYNGEE. Trimming removed 0 bases from V and 6 bases from J, with 14 bases in between. CDR3 residues: CASSVVPLDSDTQYF. CDR3 nucleotide sequence: TGTGCCAGCAGCGTAGTACCCCTTGACTCTGATACGCAGTATTTT.

The chain uses TRBV10-3 and TRBJ1-6; D gene ambiguous. CDR3 length equals 13 residues. V shed 7 bases and J shed 6 bases, with 10 bases lying between them. Germline V gives CDR1 ENHRY, CDR2 SYGVKD. CDR3 nucleotide sequence: TGTGCCATCACCGTGGGATCTAATTCACCCCTCCACTTT. Translation: CAITVGSNSPLHF.

J is TRBJ2-2 and V is TRBV6-5; D is undetermined. Trimming took 6 bases from V and 4 from J, leaving 9 bases between them. The germline V gene has CDR1 MNHEY and CDR2 SVGAGI. The CDR3 runs 13 residues. In DNA form, the CDR3 reads TGTGCCAGCAGACCACCGTCCACCGGGGAGCTGTTTTTT. Protein sequence: CASRPPSTGELFF.

A single count supports this clone. This chain uses TRBV6-1 with TRBJ2-7; no clear D. Trimming took off 6 bases at V and 2 bases at J, with 14 bases between the two ends. The length of the CDR3 is 14 residues. Per the germline V gene, CDR1 is MNHNS and CDR2 is SASEGT. The CDR3 reads CASRRPRGAYEQYF. Here the CDR3 DNA reads TGTGCCAGCAGGAGACCCCGTGGGGCCTACGAGCAGTACTTC.

This clone was counted a few times. This sequence joins TRBV13 and TRBJ1-2; the D is unclear. There are 15 residues in the CDR3. Germline CDR1 and CDR2: PRHDT and FYEKMQ (reference sequence). V gave up 0 bases and J gave up 8 bases, with 16 bases separating them. CDR3 in DNA: TGTGCCAGCAGCTTAGGCATAAGGACGGCTAACGGCTACACCTTC. Amino acids: CASSLGIRTANGYTF.

The chain couples TRBV28 to TRBJ1-1; D unclear. The ends were cut back, 1 base at V and 4 bases at J, with 16 bases in the middle. This CDR3 is 16 amino acids long. In germline, CDR1 is MDHEN, CDR2 SYDVKM. The CDR3 coding sequence is TGTGCCAGCAGTTTATTTACTCAGATTGCCTCCACTGAAGCTTTCTTT. Amino acid sequence: CASSLFTQIASTEAFF.

A single count supports this clone. Other nucleotide sequences in the sample specify the same CDR3. The CDR3 protein is CASSLGQSSGNTIYF. In DNA form, the CDR3 reads TGTGCCAGCAGCTTAGGCCAGAGCTCTGGAAACACCATATATTTT. The rearrangement uses TRBV7-2 and TRBJ1-3; unclear D gene. Trimming took off 1 base at V and 0 bases at J, with 7 bases between the two ends. This CDR3 contains 15 residues. Germline-derived CDR1 and CDR2 are SGHTA and FQGNSA.

Regarding this clone: Distinct nucleotide sequences in the sample also encode this CDR3. This chain connects TRBV5-1 to TRBJ2-7; TRBD1 agrees at 10 bases. CDR1 is SGHRS and CDR2 is YFSETQ in the germline V gene. The CDR3 consists of 14 residues. Germline trimming cut 1 base from V and 3 bases from J; bases unmatched to any gene: 1. CDR3 sequence reads: CASSLRDRGYEQYF. The CDR3 nucleotides are TGCGCCAGCAGCTTGCGGGACAGGGGCTACGAGCAGTACTTC.

V gene TRBV5-1 combines with J gene TRBJ2-7; D might be TRBD1 (6 bases). V shed 0 bases and J shed 0 bases, with 16 bases lying between them. The CDR3 is 17 amino acids. The germline CDR1 and CDR2 sequences are SGHRS and YFSETQ. The CDR3 region has the DNA TGCGCCAGCAGCTTGGCAGGGGTCGCTACTATCTCCTACGAGCAGTACTTC. It is translated as CASSLAGVATISYEQYF.

The CDR3 coding sequence is TGTGCCAGCAGTTACTCGGGATTTACAGGGGGCGGTGGCTACACCTTC. It is translated as CASSYSGFTGGGGYTF. The chain links TRBV6-5 to TRBJ1-2, with 9 bases aligning to TRBD1. CDR1 MNHEY and CDR2 SVGAGI come from the germline V gene. The CDR3 length is 16 residues. Trimming removed 0 bases from V and 7 bases from J; junction bases left unmatched: 9.

The chain combines TRBV5-4 with TRBJ2-2; no firm D call. V lost 4 bases to trimming and J lost 6 bases, with 13 bases between them. Germline V CDR1 and CDR2: SGHNT, YYREEE (reference sequence). CDR3 length equals 14 residues. CDR3 sequence reads: CASSPLDESGELFF. CDR3 DNA: TGTGCCAGCAGCCCCCTGGATGAGTCCGGGGAGCTGTTTTTT.

CDR3 in amino acids: CASKRQEGAYEQYF. Written as DNA, the CDR3 is TGTGCCAGCAAGAGACAGGAGGGTGCCTACGAGCAGTACTTC. V usage is TRBV7-2 and J usage is TRBJ2-7, with D possibly being TRBD1 or TRBD2 (6 bases each). V lost 7 bases and J lost 2, with 15 bases in between. The CDR3 length is 14 residues. Germline assignment: CDR1 SGHTA and CDR2 FQGNSA.

The CDR3 nucleotides are TGTGCCAGCAGCTCCCAGTCCTACGAGCAGTACTTC. The encoded protein is CASSSQSYEQYF. The genes are TRBV6-6 and TRBJ2-7; D uncertain. This CDR3 is 12 amino acids long. The germline gives CDR1 MNHNY, CDR2 SVGAGI (reference sequence). Between the trimmed V and J ends, which lost 6 bases and 1 base, there was a span of 7 bases.

V usage is TRBV4-1 and J usage is TRBJ2-4; unclear D gene. The CDR3 length is 14 residues. Germline-derived CDR1 and CDR2 are MGHRA and YSYEKL. Trimming stripped 4 bases from V and 5 bases from J, with 12 bases between. The CDR3 sequence is CASSPTGRENIQYF. CDR3 bases: TGCGCCAGCAGCCCTACCGGACGGGAAAACATTCAGTACTTC.

A word on this clone: The sample contains more than one DNA sequence encoding this CDR3. The chain employs TRBV6-5 and TRBJ2-1; D gene uncertain. The V gene lost 6 bases and the J gene lost 3 bases, with 3 bases spanning the gap. Per germline, CDR1 MNHEY and CDR2 SVGAGI. This CDR3 has 11 amino acids. This CDR3 reads CASRRYNEQFF. The CDR3 nucleotides read TGTGCCAGCAGACGCTACAATGAGCAGTTCTTC.

This chain connects TRBV19 to TRBJ1-5; 7 positions agree with TRBD1. The germline gives CDR1 LNHDA, CDR2 SQIVND (reference sequence). J was trimmed by 2 bases and V by 6 bases; bases with no gene match: 7. The CDR3 runs 15 residues. The CDR3 nucleotides read TGTGCCAGTAGACGGGACAGACGGGGCAATCAGCCCCAGCATTTT. Its translation is CASRRDRRGNQPQHF.

V and J are TRBV10-3 and TRBJ2-3; 8 nucleotides line up with TRBD2. The V and J ends lost 5 bases and 2 bases, in that order; junction bases with no gene match: 6. CDR1 and CDR2 from the germline V gene are ENHRY and SYGVKD. This CDR3 is built from 15 residues. CDR3 amino acids: CAISHVAGNTDTQYF. The DNA for the CDR3 is TGTGCCATCAGTCACGTAGCGGGGAACACAGATACGCAGTATTTT.

The chain recombines TRBV5-8 with TRBJ1-5; 7 bases are a match to TRBD1. The CDR3 loop spans 13 amino acids. CDR1 is SGHTS and CDR2 is YDEGEE in the germline V gene. Trimming cost V 5 bases and J 9 bases; bases outside gene matches: 8. CDR3: CASSQGGLGPQHF. CDR3 DNA: TGTGCCAGCAGTCAGGGGGGACTGGGGCCCCAGCATTTT.

This clone showed up just a few times. This same CDR3 is encoded by further DNA sequences in the sample. The rearrangement joins TRBV30 to TRBJ2-2; D remains ambiguous. Per the germline V gene, CDR1 is GTSNPN and CDR2 is SVGIG (reference sequence). CDR3 length: 12 amino acids. V was pared by 0 bases and J by 7 bases, with 6 bases between. CDR3 sequence reads: CAWSVRGGELFF. In DNA form, the CDR3 reads TGTGCCTGGAGTGTACGCGGCGGGGAGCTGTTTTTT. The entire variable domain, with the rest obtained from reference TRBV30 and TRBJ2-2, is as follows: SQTIHQWPATLVQPVGSPLSLECTVEGTSNPNLYWYRQAAGRGLQLLFYSVGIGQISSEVPQNLSASRPQDRQFILSSKKLLLSDSGFYLCAWSVRGGELFFGEGSRLTVL.

The gene calls are TRBV19 and TRBJ2-7, with D possibly being TRBD1 (6 bases). Germline-derived CDR1 and CDR2 are LNHDA and SQIVND (reference sequence). With 6 bases removed from V and 6 bases from J, the gap between germline ends came to 12 bases. This CDR3 is built from 12 residues. Written as DNA, the CDR3 is TGTGCCAGTAGCAGGGGATTTTCCGAGCAGTACTTC. Its translation: CASSRGFSEQYF.